The source of this T cell receptor beta chain is a study of monozygotic twins with inflammatory bowel disease. Added by template switching were UMIs that each held a 6-nucleotide sample barcode. From its re-call of the 5' RACE reads, TCRdb lists each CDR3 protein once, without DNA. The ten most abundant clones cover roughly 2% of a sample with 300,000 to 400,000 distinct CDR3 sequences. Germline V CDR1 and CDR2: WSHSY, SAAADI. The CDR3 spans 16 residues. Worth noting for this clonotype: Its antigen is currently unknown.

Regarding the study as a whole: Reduced clonotype sharing with other individuals was observed in IBD patients relative to healthy twins, especially with disease activity. Telling apart the different T cell subtypes was not possible.

The sequenced sample consisted of blood. This receptor was taken from a human donor with ulcerative colitis or Crohn's disease, or a healthy co-twin of an affected twin (not recorded which). The V call is TRBV10-2, the J call TRBJ2-5; the D call of TRBD1 rests on TCRdb alone, since no DNA is present to check it. The CDR3 is CATKSPGTGVQETQYF.